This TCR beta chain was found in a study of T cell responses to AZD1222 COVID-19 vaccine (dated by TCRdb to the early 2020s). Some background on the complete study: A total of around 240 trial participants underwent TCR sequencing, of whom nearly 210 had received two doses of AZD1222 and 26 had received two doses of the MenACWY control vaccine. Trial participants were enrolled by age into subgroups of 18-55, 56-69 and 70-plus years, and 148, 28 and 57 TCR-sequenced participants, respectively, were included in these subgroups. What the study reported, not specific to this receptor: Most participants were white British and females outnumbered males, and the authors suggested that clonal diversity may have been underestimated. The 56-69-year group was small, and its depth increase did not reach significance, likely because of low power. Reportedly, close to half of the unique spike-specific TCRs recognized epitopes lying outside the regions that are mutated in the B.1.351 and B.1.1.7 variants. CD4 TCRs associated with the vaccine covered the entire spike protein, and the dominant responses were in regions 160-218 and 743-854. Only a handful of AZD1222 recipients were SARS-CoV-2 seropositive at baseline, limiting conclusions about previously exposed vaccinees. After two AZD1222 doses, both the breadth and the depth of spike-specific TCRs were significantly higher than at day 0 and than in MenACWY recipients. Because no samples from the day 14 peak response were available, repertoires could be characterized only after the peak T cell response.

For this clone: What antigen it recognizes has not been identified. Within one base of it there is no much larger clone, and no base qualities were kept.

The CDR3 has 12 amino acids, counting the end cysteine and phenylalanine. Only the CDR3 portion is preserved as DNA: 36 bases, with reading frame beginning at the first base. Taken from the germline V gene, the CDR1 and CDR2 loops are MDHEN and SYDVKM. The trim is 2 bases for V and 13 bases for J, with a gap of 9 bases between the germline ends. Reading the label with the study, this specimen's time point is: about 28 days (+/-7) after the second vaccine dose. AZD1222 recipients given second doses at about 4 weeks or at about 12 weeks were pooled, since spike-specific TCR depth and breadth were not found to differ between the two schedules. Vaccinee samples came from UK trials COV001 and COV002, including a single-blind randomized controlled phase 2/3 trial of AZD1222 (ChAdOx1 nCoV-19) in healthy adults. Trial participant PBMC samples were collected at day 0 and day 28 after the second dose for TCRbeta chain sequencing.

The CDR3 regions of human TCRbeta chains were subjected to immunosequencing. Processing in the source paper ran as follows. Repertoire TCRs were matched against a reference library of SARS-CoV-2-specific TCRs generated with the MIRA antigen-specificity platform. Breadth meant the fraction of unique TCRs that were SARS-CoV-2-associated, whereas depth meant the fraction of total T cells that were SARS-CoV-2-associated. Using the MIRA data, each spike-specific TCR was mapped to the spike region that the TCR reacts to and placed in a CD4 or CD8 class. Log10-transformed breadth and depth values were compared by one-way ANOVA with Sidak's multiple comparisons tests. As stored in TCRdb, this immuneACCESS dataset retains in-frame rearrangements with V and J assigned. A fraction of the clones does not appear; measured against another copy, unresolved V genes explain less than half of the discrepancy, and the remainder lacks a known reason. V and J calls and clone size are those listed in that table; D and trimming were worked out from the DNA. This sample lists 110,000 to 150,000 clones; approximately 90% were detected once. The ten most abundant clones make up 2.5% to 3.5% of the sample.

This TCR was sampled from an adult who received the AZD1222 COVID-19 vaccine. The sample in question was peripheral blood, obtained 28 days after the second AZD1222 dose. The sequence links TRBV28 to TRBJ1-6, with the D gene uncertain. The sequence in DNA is TGTGCCAGCAGTTTACGAACGACGCCCCTCCACTTT. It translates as CASSLRTTPLHF.